The 21 T cell receptor beta chains below come from one sample, sequenced in a study of OX40 agonist ivuxolimab in advanced cancers. Sequencing used immunoSEQ multiplex PCR; TCRdb keeps in-frame clones, though not all of them. The sample yields roughly 66,000 clones, 70% to 90% seen once. This sample comprised CD4+ or CD8+ T cells sorted from blood, obtained in a trial of the OX40 agonist ivuxolimab. These receptors originate from an adult with an advanced solid tumor such as melanoma, head and neck, liver or kidney cancer.

The V gene is TRBV30, the J gene TRBJ2-5; 9 bases match TRBD1. Losses at the gene ends were 8 bases for V and 5 bases for J; bases not matched to a gene: 9. This CDR3 is built from 13 residues. The germline gives CDR1 GTSNPN, CDR2 SVGIG (reference sequence). CDR3 bases: TGTGCCACCTCACAGGGGGCACGGGAGACCCAGTACTTC. Translated, it gives CATSQGARETQYF.

The chain has TRBV6-1 and TRBJ2-7; unclear D gene. Per germline, CDR1 MNHNS and CDR2 SASEGT. V was shortened by 4 bases and J by 5 bases, with 9 bases between the two germline ends. The CDR3 runs 12 residues. This CDR3 is CASSAIMDEQYF. The CDR3 coding sequence is TGTGCCAGCAGTGCAATAATGGACGAGCAGTACTTC.

The V gene is TRBV7-2, the J gene TRBJ2-5; 7 positions agree with TRBD1. Trimming cost V 5 bases and J 7 bases; bases outside gene matches: 7. Germline V CDR1 and CDR2: SGHTA, FQGNSA. CDR3 length: 13 amino acids. CDR3 nucleotides: TGTGCCAGCAGCCTAGGGGGCGACCGGACCCAGTACTTC. It translates to CASSLGGDRTQYF.

V gene TRBV2 combines with J gene TRBJ1-5; D uncertain. V was cut by 6 bases and J by 11 bases, with 11 bases left in between. Germline loops: CDR1 SNHLY, CDR2 FYNNEI. This CDR3 region has 11 residues. The CDR3 DNA sequence: TGTGCCAGCAGCTACCCATCAGCCCAGCATTTT. Its protein is CASSYPSAQHF. The full variable domain, its missing parts supplied by reference TRBV2 and TRBJ1-5, is EPEVTQTPSHQVTQMGQEVILRCVPISNHLYFYWYRQILGQKVEFLVSFYNNEISEKSEIFDDQFSVERPDGSNFTLKIRSTKLEDSAMYFCASSYPSAQHFGDGTRLSIL.

The CDR3 sequence: CASSVAGGPYEQYF. The DNA for the CDR3 is TGTGCCAGCAGCGTAGCGGGGGGACCCTACGAGCAGTACTTC. The chain couples TRBV9 to TRBJ2-7; 7 nucleotides align to TRBD2. The CDR3 loop spans 14 amino acids. The germline gives CDR1 SGDLS, CDR2 YYNGEE. V trimming: 0 bases; J trimming: 2 bases; junction bases outside the gene matches: 2.

The J gene is TRBJ2-3, the V gene TRBV7-2; no clear D. Germline CDR1 and CDR2: SGHTA and FQGNSA. The germline V and J ends were trimmed by 5 bases and 2 bases, with 5 bases remaining between them. The CDR3 totals 12 residues. CDR3 region: CASSATTDTQYF. In DNA form, the CDR3 reads TGTGCCAGCAGCGCGACCACAGATACGCAGTATTTT. The complete variable domain, with remaining parts taken from reference TRBV7-2 and TRBJ2-3, reads GAGVSQSPSNKVTEKGKDVELRCDPISGHTALYWYRQSLGQGLEFLIYFQGNSAPDKSGLPSDRFSAERTGGSVSTLTIQRTQQEDSAVYLCASSATTDTQYFGPGTRLTVL.

The CDR3 loop reads CASSMLQGADEKLFF. The CDR3 region has the DNA TGCGCCAGCAGCATGCTACAGGGGGCCGATGAAAAACTGTTTTTT. The chain has TRBV5-1 and TRBJ1-4; 9 bases match TRBD1. The CDR3 extends over 15 amino acids. V shed 4 bases and J 6 bases; nucleotides not matched to a gene: 7. Germline V CDR1 and CDR2: SGHRS, YFSETQ.

This chain uses TRBV9 with TRBJ2-3; the D gene is possibly TRBD1 (6 bases). The CDR3 has 17 residues. Trimming shortened V by 5 bases and J by 4 bases, and 23 bases separated the two germline ends. Germline CDR1 SGDLS, CDR2 YYNGEE. The CDR3 sequence is CASRTGSGQLEADTQYF. CDR3 nucleotides: TGTGCCAGCAGAACGGGGTCGGGACAACTCGAGGCAGATACGCAGTATTTT.

The rearrangement uses TRBV11-2 and TRBJ2-2, with TRBD2 as a possible D gene (5 bases). V was pared by 3 bases and J by 1 base, with 15 bases between. The CDR3 has 17 residues. Germline CDR1 SGHAT, CDR2 FQNNGV. The chain's CDR3 is CASSFVFGGLNTGELFF. The CDR3 DNA is TGTGCCAGCAGCTTTGTCTTCGGCGGGCTGAACACCGGGGAGCTGTTTTTT. Looking up the rest from reference TRBV11-2 and TRBJ2-2 gives the full variable domain: EAGVAQSPRYKIIEKRQSVAFWCNPISGHATLYWYQQILGQGPKLLIQFQNNGVVDDSQLPKDRFSAERLKGVDSTLKIQPAKLEDSAVYLCASSFVFGGLNTGELFFGEGSRLTVL.

The rearrangement links TRBV11-3 to TRBJ2-2, with 9 bases matching TRBD2. CDR1 is SGHNT and CDR2 is YENEEA in the germline V gene. There are 16 residues in the CDR3. Trimming removed 5 bases from V and 4 bases from J; junction bases left unmatched: 8. This chain's CDR3 is CASSRGLARTTGELFF. The CDR3 DNA reads TGTGCCAGCAGCAGAGGACTAGCGAGAACCACCGGGGAGCTGTTTTTT.

V gene TRBV2 combines with J gene TRBJ2-7; maybe TRBD1 (6 bases). This CDR3 is 13 amino acids long. The ends were cut back, 8 bases at V and 4 bases at J, with 15 bases in the middle. CDR1 is SNHLY and CDR2 is FYNNEI in the germline V gene. DNA of the CDR3: TGTGCCAGCTGGGACACGGAAAATTACGAGCAGTACTTC. Amino acids: CASWDTENYEQYF. The entire variable domain, with the rest obtained from reference TRBV2 and TRBJ2-7, is as follows: EPEVTQTPSHQVTQMGQEVILRCVPISNHLYFYWYRQILGQKVEFLVSFYNNEISEKSEIFDDQFSVERPDGSNFTLKIRSTKLEDSAMYFCASWDTENYEQYFGPGTRLTVT.

Remarks on this clone: Other DNA sequences in the same sample also yield this CDR3. V gene TRBV5-6 combines with J gene TRBJ2-3; no clear D. This CDR3 spans 11 amino acids. The V and J ends lost 3 bases and 5 bases respectively, with 4 bases between them. Germline V gene sequence: CDR1 SGHDT, CDR2 YYEEEE. The CDR3 spells CASSWGDTQYF. The CDR3 nucleotides read TGTGCCAGCAGCTGGGGAGATACGCAGTATTTT.

The chain has TRBV7-8 and TRBJ1-1; 8 bases map to TRBD1. The CDR3 runs 14 residues. V trimming: 7 bases; J trimming: 1 base; junction bases outside the gene matches: 5. The germline gives CDR1 SGHVS, CDR2 FQNEAQ. CDR3 in amino acids: CASISGTGNTEAFF. The CDR3 coding sequence is TGTGCCAGCATCTCCGGGACAGGGAACACTGAAGCTTTCTTT.

A word on this clone: At the DNA level, this CDR3 is encoded by other sequences in the same sample as well. The J gene is TRBJ1-1, the V gene TRBV6-5, with D tentatively TRBD1 (6 bases). This CDR3 has 12 residues. Looked up from germline, CDR1 is MNHEY and CDR2 is SVGAGI. The germline V and J ends were trimmed by 6 bases and 4 bases, with 9 bases remaining between them. The CDR3 region has the DNA TGTGCCAGCAGCGACAGGCGCACTGAAGCTTTCTTT. It encodes CASSDRRTEAFF.

In this sample, this clone turned up once. V is TRBV2 and J is TRBJ2-5, with no clear D. V lost 5 bases and J lost 5, with 6 bases in between. The CDR3 is 11 amino acids. Germline V lookup: CDR1 SNHLY, CDR2 FYNNEI. This chain's CDR3 is CASSQFETQYF. For the CDR3, the DNA is TGTGCCAGCAGTCAATTCGAGACCCAGTACTTC. Together with reference TRBV2 and TRBJ2-5, the CDR3 gives the full variable domain: EPEVTQTPSHQVTQMGQEVILRCVPISNHLYFYWYRQILGQKVEFLVSFYNNEISEKSEIFDDQFSVERPDGSNFTLKIRSTKLEDSAMYFCASSQFETQYFGPGTRLLVL.

J is TRBJ2-3 and V is TRBV7-2; D is possibly TRBD2 (6 bases). The CDR3 runs 16 residues. Germline CDR1 and CDR2: SGHTA and FQGNSA. V lost 5 bases, J lost 4 bases, and 19 bases lay in between. The CDR3 bases are TGTGCCAGCAGCCCATGGGGACTTCTGGGGGCAGATACGCAGTATTTT. Protein product: CASSPWGLLGADTQYF.

The genes are TRBV27 and TRBJ2-1; 7 bases match TRBD1. Looked up from germline, CDR1 is MNHEY and CDR2 is SMNVEV (reference sequence). The CDR3 length is 16 residues. V shed 5 bases, J shed 0 bases, and the junction held 7 bases outside the gene matches. The CDR3 sequence: CASSRDRSSSYNEQFF. The CDR3 DNA reads as TGTGCCAGCAGTCGGGACAGATCCAGCTCCTACAATGAGCAGTTCTTC.

The rearrangement joins TRBV18 to TRBJ1-3; D perhaps matches TRBD1 (5 bases). The length of the CDR3 is 13 residues. In germline, CDR1 is KGHSH, CDR2 LQKENI. Trimming stripped 5 bases from V and 0 bases from J, with 5 bases between. The CDR3 region is CASSDSSGNTIYF. CDR3 nucleotide sequence: TGTGCCAGCTCAGACAGCTCTGGAAACACCATATATTTT.

This clone was seen only once. One junction end does not reproduce the germline sequence, and a read error may be involved. This chain links TRBV7-7 with TRBJ2-7; 8 nucleotides align to TRBD2. From germline, CDR1 is SSHAT and CDR2 FNYEAQ (reference sequence). This CDR3 has 15 amino acids. CDR3 in DNA: TGTGCTAGCAGCTTCCGGGGGGGCAGCAATTTCGAGCAGTACTTC. Amino acids: CASSFRGGSNFEQYF.

The chain links TRBV4-3 to TRBJ2-2, with 10 bases fitting TRBD2. Per the germline V gene, CDR1 is LGHNA and CDR2 is YSLEER. The V gene end was trimmed by 2 bases and the J gene end by 6 bases; junction bases not matched to a gene: 9. This CDR3 comprises 17 residues. CDR3 loop: CASSQTLAGGRAGELFF. The CDR3 coding sequence is TGCGCCAGCAGCCAAACCTTAGCGGGGGGCAGGGCCGGGGAGCTGTTTTTT.

This clone was detected only a few times. This chain uses TRBV7-8 with TRBJ2-7, with 10 nucleotides matching TRBD2. CDR3 length: 16 residues. Germline V gene lookup returns CDR1 SGHVS and CDR2 FQNEAQ. V shed 5 bases, J shed 3 bases, and the junction held 10 bases outside the gene matches. The CDR3 spells CASSLKAGGNIYEQYF. CDR3 DNA: TGTGCCAGCAGCCTAAAAGCGGGGGGGAACATCTACGAGCAGTACTTC.